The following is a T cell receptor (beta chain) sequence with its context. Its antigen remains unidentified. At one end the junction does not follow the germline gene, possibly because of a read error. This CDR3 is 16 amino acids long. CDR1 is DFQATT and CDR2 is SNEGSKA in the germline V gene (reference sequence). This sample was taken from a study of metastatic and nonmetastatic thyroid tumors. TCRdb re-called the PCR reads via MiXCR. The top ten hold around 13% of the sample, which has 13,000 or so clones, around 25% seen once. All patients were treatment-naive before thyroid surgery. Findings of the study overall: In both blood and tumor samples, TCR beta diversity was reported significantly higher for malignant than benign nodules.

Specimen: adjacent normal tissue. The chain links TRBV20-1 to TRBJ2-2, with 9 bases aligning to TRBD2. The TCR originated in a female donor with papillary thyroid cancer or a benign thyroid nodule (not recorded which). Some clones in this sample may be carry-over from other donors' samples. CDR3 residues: CSARDRSGGRAGDLFF. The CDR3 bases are TGCAGTGCTAGAGATCGCTCAGGCGGGAGGGCCGGGGATCTGTTTTTT.